The source of this TCR beta chain is a study of Ad26.COV2.S vaccination and SARS-CoV-2 variants (dated by TCRdb to 2020 to 2023). For the wider study: Donors in the vaccine arm were drawn from COV1001, a multicentre, randomized, double-blind, placebo-controlled phase I-IIa trial testing Ad26.COV2.S in healthy adults. Ad26.COV2.S was administered intramuscularly at a dose of 5x10^10 or 1x10^11 viral particles, either as one shot or as two shots given 56 days apart. A total of 32 samples were included in the TCR-sequenced set, comprising 19 Ad26.COV2.S vaccine recipients, 5 placebo recipients and 8 SARS-CoV-2 convalescent individuals. Trial participants were randomized into five groups of five, in which low-dose or high-dose Ad26.COV2.S was given once or twice, or placebo was given on both occasions. TCRbeta repertoire sequencing was used to assess the specificity and breadth of SARS-CoV-2-reactive T cell receptors after Ad26.COV2.S vaccination. Investigators remained blinded to trial group allocation during experiments and outcome assessment. The study at large found these results: Comparing responses between vaccine doses or regimens was not something the study was powered to do. After vaccination, spike-specific CD8+ and CD4+ T cell responses were reported to show substantial breadth. Spike-specific TCR breadth was higher in Ad26.COV2.S recipients than in placebo recipients (P = 0.0014). The authors noted that total T cell responses may have been underestimated by the TCR breadth and depth analyses. Non-spike TCR breadth was comparable between vaccine and placebo recipients, consistent with the vaccine containing only spike.

A remark on this clone: Its antigen has not been determined. Per-base quality was not reported, and no clone a single base away is much larger than it.

The CDR3 spans 15 residues, from the cysteine through the phenylalanine. Only the CDR3 portion is preserved as DNA: 45 bases, with reading frame beginning at the first base. The germline V gene encodes CDR1 MNHEY and CDR2 SVGAGI. V and J are trimmed by 6 bases and 4 bases, and the gene matches miss 5 bases of the junction. The treatment or condition label for this specimen denotes: about 20 received Ad26.COV2.S at low or high dose, single or two shots; several received placebo; per-sample allocation not given. Repertoires of vaccine and placebo recipients were sequenced from samples collected on day 63 after the first injection. In Cohort 1b, about two dozen adults aged 18-55 years were enrolled at a single site in Boston, USA, between 29 July and 7 August 2020. Ad26.COV2.S was a replication-incompetent adenovirus type 26 vector that expressed a prefusion-stabilized SARS-CoV-2 spike protein derived from the original Wuhan strain.

TCRbeta CDR3 regions were sequenced with the immunoSEQ Assay. After extraction, genomic DNA underwent amplification by bias-controlled multiplex PCR, followed by high-throughput sequencing. Regarding the original processing steps: Collapsing and filtering of sequences were performed to quantify the absolute abundance of each unique TCRbeta CDR3 region. Usable DNA was measured by amplifying reference genes present in all nucleated cells, and TCRbeta template counts were normalized to that usable DNA to estimate T cell fraction. Repertoire TCRs were annotated as SARS-CoV-2-specific by exact matching of V gene, CDR3 amino acid sequence and J gene to a known reactive TCR set. MIRA supplied the reference SARS-CoV-2 TCR set, which was filtered for enrichment in COVID-19-positive ImmuneCODE repertoires so that public or cross-reactive TCRs were removed. Using the MIRA antigens, annotated TCRs were further analysed by specific ORF or by position within an ORF. Breadth was defined as annotated unique rearrangements over total unique productive rearrangements; depth was the summed frequency of those rearrangements. Two-sided Wilcoxon rank-sum tests were applied when comparing TCR breadth between groups. Drawn from immuneACCESS, this table holds only the in-frame rearrangements with V and J called that TCRdb kept. Clones are partly lost; checked studies trace under half to an unresolved V gene and leave the rest unexplained. V, J and clone size reflect that table, while D and trimming were determined from the DNA. The sample yields roughly 420,000 clones; over 75% were counted once. In total, the top ten clones hold about 3.6% of the sample.

This chain is built from TRBV6-5 and TRBJ2-1; the central 11 bases match TRBD1. This specimen was peripheral blood, taken in a trial of Ad26.COV2.S vaccine versus placebo. This clonotype was obtained from a person between 18 and 60 years old who received the Ad26.COV2.S COVID-19 vaccine or a placebo. At the DNA level, the sequence is TGTGCCAGCAGCCAAGGACAGGGGGCTTACAATGAGCAGTTCTTC. It specifies CASSQGQGAYNEQFF.